The rows below give T cell receptor beta chains drawn from one sample of a study of T-cell memory formation after mild COVID-19. TCRdb analysed the 5' RACE reads with MiXCR anew, one entry per CDR3 protein. The sample has some 600,000 distinct CDR3 sequences, roughly 17% seen once. The specimen was PBMCs or a T cell subset sorted from them (not recorded which). The source of these receptors is an adult woman who had mild COVID-19 (a few samples of this study predate the infection). Cell type and time point are not known. The CDR3 runs from the conserved cysteine through the conserved F or W. The order of the fields is clone size, D gene, V gene, J gene, CDR3 protein, CDR3 DNA. A D gene is named only where the DNA matches it firmly. For some rows the clone size is stated as once, few or many, or as a class when expanded; others skip it.

>few|TRBD1|TRBV5-6|TRBJ2-1
CASSWTGAPYNDQFF
TGTGCCAGCAGCTGGACAGGGGCCCCCTACAATGATCAGTTCTTC
>-|-|TRBV9|TRBJ2-7
CASSVATAYEQYF
TGTGCCAGCAGCGTAGCTACAGCCTACGAGCAGTACTTC
>few|TRBD1|TRBV7-3|TRBJ2-2
CASRDRGPSTGELFF
TGTGCCAGCAGGGACAGGGGCCCAAGCACCGGGGAGCTGTTTTTT
>few|TRBD2|TRBV6-5|TRBJ2-2
CASSSTSGAGELFF
TGTGCCAGCAGTTCTACTAGCGGGGCCGGGGAGCTGTTTTTT
>-|-|TRBV2|TRBJ2-4
CASSVTAGFSQNIQYF
TGTGCCAGCAGTGTAACGGCAGGGTTTAGTCAAAACATTCAGTACTTC
>few|TRBD1|TRBV5-4|TRBJ2-7
CASSLAGTGKLYEQYF
TGTGCCAGCAGCTTGGCAGGGACAGGGAAGCTTTACGAGCAGTACTTC
>few|TRBD1|TRBV20-1|TRBJ2-1
CSARGQGIYNEQFF
TGCAGTGCTAGAGGACAGGGAATTTACAATGAGCAGTTCTTC
>-|TRBD1|TRBV20-1|TRBJ2-5
CSASPGQGVVTQYF
TGCAGTGCTTCCCCGGGACAGGGGGTCGTGACCCAGTACTTC
>-|-|TRBV6-5|TRBJ2-1
CASSSQAYNEQFF
TGTGCCAGCAGTTCACAGGCTTACAATGAGCAGTTCTTC
>few|-|TRBV6-5|TRBJ2-1
CASSGSAPYNEQFF
TGTGCCAGCAGCGGGAGTGCCCCCTACAATGAGCAGTTCTTC
>-|-|TRBV7-8|TRBJ2-1
CASSYRDFYNEQFF
TGTGCCAGCAGTTACCGGGACTTCTACAATGAGCAGTTCTTC
>many|-|TRBV7-8|TRBJ1-5
CASTAQQVGAPINQPQHF
TGTGCCAGCACCGCCCAGCAGGTGGGGGCCCCCATCAATCAGCCCCAGCATTTT
>-|TRBD2|TRBV7-8|TRBJ2-1
CASSLTGTRGANEQFF
TGTGCCAGCAGCCTAACCGGGACTAGGGGGGCCAATGAGCAGTTCTTC
>-|TRBD2|TRBV5-1|TRBJ2-3
CASSLAPSGSLATDTQYF
TGCGCCAGCAGCTTGGCGCCTAGCGGGAGTTTGGCGACAGATACGCAGTATTTT
>many|-|TRBV7-2|TRBJ2-3
CASSLRFAGDTQYF
TGTGCCAGCAGCCTCCGGTTCGCCGGGGATACGCAGTATTTT
>-|-|TRBV18|TRBJ2-5
CASSPDLGETQYF
TGTGCCAGCTCACCCGACCTGGGAGAGACCCAGTACTTC